These 17 T cell receptor beta chains came from one sample sequenced in a study of T cells in tuberculosis (dated by TCRdb to 2016 to 2019). The library was obtained by the immunoSEQ multiplex PCR assay. The table comes from immuneACCESS by way of TCRdb, which keeps in-frame sequences with V and J called. Part of the clones is missing from these tables; in studies checked, under half for an unresolved V gene and the rest for unknown reasons. The sample has some 31,000 clones on record, approximately 90% of them singletons. The ten largest clones represent over 2% of the sample. Sequencing was carried out using PBMCs. The source of these receptors is a donor aged 10-29 years with latent tuberculosis or without tuberculosis infection.

The chain carries TRBV27 and TRBJ2-1; TRBD2 agrees at 7 bases. The CDR3 contains 16 residues. Germline trimming cut 3 bases from V and 5 bases from J; bases unmatched to any gene: 10. Germline CDR1 reads MNHEY; CDR2 reads SMNVEV (reference sequence). The CDR3, as DNA: TGTGCCAGCAGTTTCCTCGGGGGGTCTGTCCACAATGAGCAGTTCTTC. Translated, it gives CASSFLGGSVHNEQFF.

V usage is TRBV4-3 and J usage is TRBJ2-7; 13 bases are a match to TRBD2. V lost 3 bases and J lost 5; bases outside the gene matches: 7. Germline V lookup: CDR1 LGHNA, CDR2 YSLEER. The CDR3 length is 16 residues. The DNA for the CDR3 is TGCGCCAGCAGCCAGGGTGGACTAGCGGGAGCCCACGAGCAGTACTTC. It codes for CASSQGGLAGAHEQYF.

J is TRBJ2-2 and V is TRBV9, with D hard to call. Trimming took off 1 base at V and 6 bases at J, with 4 bases between the two ends. Germline CDR1 is SGDLS and CDR2 is YYNGEE. This CDR3 is built from 12 residues. The CDR3 DNA reads as TGTGCCAGCAGCGTATCTCCCGGGGAGCTGTTTTTT. As protein: CASSVSPGELFF.

V gene TRBV7-9 combines with J gene TRBJ2-1; 9 bases fit TRBD1. The CDR3 length is 14 residues. V shed 3 bases and J 9 bases; nucleotides not matched to a gene: 6. The germline V gene encodes CDR1 SEHNR and CDR2 FQNEAQ (reference sequence). This CDR3 reads CASSLGQGYSEQFF. The CDR3 DNA reads TGTGCCAGCAGCTTGGGACAGGGCTATAGTGAGCAGTTCTTC.

The rearrangement joins TRBV19 to TRBJ2-5, with TRBD2 as a possible D gene (5 bases). Trimming removed 3 bases at V and 3 bases at J, with 14 bases between. The CDR3 sequence is 15 residues long. Germline CDR1 reads LNHDA; CDR2 reads SQIVND (reference sequence). The CDR3 DNA is TGTGCCAGTAGTATTTCGAGCGGTAACAAAGAGACCCAGTACTTC. Its protein is CASSISSGNKETQYF. Combining the CDR3 with reference TRBV19 and TRBJ2-5 gives the whole variable domain DGGITQSPKYLFRKEGQNVTLSCEQNLNHDAMYWYRQDPGQGLRLIYYSQIVNDFQKGDIAEGYSVSREKKESFPLTVTSAQKNPTAFYLCASSISSGNKETQYFGPGTRLLVL.

The CDR3 bases are TGTGCCAGCAGCATCACAGGGGTCTTCGGCTATGGCTACACCTTC. This gives the protein CASSITGVFGYGYTF. V and J are TRBV7-2 and TRBJ1-2, with 7 bases identical to TRBD1. V lost 5 bases, J lost 4 bases, and 10 bases stayed unmatched. CDR1 SGHTA and CDR2 FQGNSA come from the germline V gene. The CDR3 covers 15 residues.

This rearrangement joins TRBV6-4 to TRBJ2-1; TRBD2 aligns across 9 bases. Looked up from germline, CDR1 is MRHNA and CDR2 is SNTAGT. The length of the CDR3 is 15 residues. V was pared by 4 bases and J by 0 bases, with 1 base of the junction left unmatched. Written as DNA, the CDR3 is TGTGCCAGCAGTGTTAGCGGGAGCTCCTACAATGAGCAGTTCTTC. Its translation is CASSVSGSSYNEQFF.

The CDR3 protein is CASRTSKGGSGNEKLFF. DNA for the CDR3: TGTGCCAGCAGGACTTCCAAAGGGGGTAGCGGGAATGAAAAACTGTTTTTT. The chain recombines TRBV27 with TRBJ1-4, with D possibly matching TRBD1 (6 bases). The CDR3 has 17 amino acids. V was pared by 6 bases and J by 5 bases, with 22 bases between. The germline V gene encodes CDR1 MNHEY and CDR2 SMNVEV (reference sequence).

This chain connects TRBV28 to TRBJ1-2; a possible D gene is TRBD1 (5 bases). Trimming left V 1 base short and J 8 bases short, with 23 bases between. The CDR3 contains 17 residues. Per germline, CDR1 MDHEN and CDR2 SYDVKM. CDR3 in amino acids: CASSLYVGGRGLGGYTF. The CDR3 bases are TGTGCCAGCAGTTTATATGTTGGCGGGCGGGGACTTGGAGGCTACACCTTC.

The table lists this clone with a few counts. V and J are TRBV30 and TRBJ2-5; TRBD2 agrees at 7 bases. In germline, CDR1 is GTSNPN, CDR2 SVGIG (reference sequence). V dropped 1 base and J dropped 7; count of bases not matched to a gene: 6. The CDR3 totals 13 residues. The CDR3 region is CAWSAGLEGTQYF. The CDR3 coding sequence is TGTGCCTGGAGTGCTGGACTAGAGGGGACCCAGTACTTC.

This clone was detected once. The chain couples TRBV15 to TRBJ1-2, with unresolved D. Germline V CDR1 and CDR2: LNHNV, YYDKDF (reference sequence). Trimming left V 1 base short and J 0 bases short, with 6 bases between. The CDR3 is 14 amino acids. The CDR3 loop reads CATSRVEANYGYTF. In DNA, the CDR3 is TGTGCCACCAGCAGAGTAGAGGCTAACTATGGCTACACCTTC.

The CDR3 sequence is CASSVGHLRGNEQFF. In DNA form, the CDR3 reads TGTGCCAGCAGCGTAGGACACCTTAGGGGCAATGAGCAGTTCTTC. The chain couples TRBV9 to TRBJ2-1; tentative D call: TRBD1 (5 bases). The CDR3 sequence is 15 residues long. Germline CDR1 and CDR2: SGDLS and YYNGEE. V lost 0 bases to trimming and J lost 6 bases, with 13 bases between them.

This clone has only one observation. The rearrangement uses TRBV7-7 and TRBJ2-5; TRBD2 agrees at 8 bases. V lost 5 bases and J lost 3; bases outside the gene matches: 8. Germline V gene lookup returns CDR1 SSHAT and CDR2 FNYEAQ (reference sequence). The CDR3 length is 15 residues. CDR3 DNA: TGTGCCAGCAGCAAGGGACTAGTCAGAGAAGAGACCCAGTACTTC. Amino acid sequence: CASSKGLVREETQYF. Full variable domain (missing parts from reference TRBV7-7 and TRBJ2-5): GAGVSQSPRYKVTKRGQDVTLRCDPISSHATLYWYQQALGQGPEFLTYFNYEAQPDKSGLPSDRFSAERPEGSISTLTIQRTEQRDSAMYRCASSKGLVREETQYFGPGTRLLVL.

The chain uses TRBV19 and TRBJ2-7, with 8 bases lining up with TRBD1. Trimming took 3 bases from V and 1 from J; bases not matched to a gene: 2. Germline CDR1 is LNHDA and CDR2 is SQIVND (reference sequence). This CDR3 is built from 14 residues. DNA for the CDR3: TGTGCCAGTAGTATGGGGACAGGATCCTACGAGCAGTACTTC. It translates to CASSMGTGSYEQYF.

CDR3 sequence: CANQNLAGERETQYF. CDR3 nucleotides: TGTGCCAACCAAAACTTAGCGGGAGAAAGGGAGACCCAGTACTTC. The chain couples TRBV11-1 to TRBJ2-5, with TRBD2 matching 9 bases. The ends lost 10 bases at V and 5 bases at J; junction bases unmatched: 14. From germline, CDR1 is SGHAT and CDR2 FQDESV (reference sequence). This CDR3 is built from 15 residues.

This clone has a single count. The CDR3 DNA reads as TGTGCCAGCAGCCCTACAGGGTTGTCCTACGAGCAGTACTTC. Amino acids: CASSPTGLSYEQYF. The V call is TRBV7-2, the J call TRBJ2-7, with D tentatively TRBD1 (6 bases). CDR1 SGHTA and CDR2 FQGNSA come from the germline V gene. Trimming pared 5 bases from V and 1 base from J, leaving 12 bases between. The CDR3 is 14 amino acids.

The gene calls are TRBV7-2 and TRBJ1-3, with 8 bases matching TRBD1. Unmatched junction bases numbered 10, after V lost 6 bases and J lost 0 bases. Germline V gene sequence: CDR1 SGHTA, CDR2 FQGNSA. The CDR3 runs to 17 residues. For the CDR3, the DNA is TGTGCCAGCAGTCCTGGACAGGGACCCATCTCTGGAAACACCATATATTTT. Amino acids: CASSPGQGPISGNTIYF.